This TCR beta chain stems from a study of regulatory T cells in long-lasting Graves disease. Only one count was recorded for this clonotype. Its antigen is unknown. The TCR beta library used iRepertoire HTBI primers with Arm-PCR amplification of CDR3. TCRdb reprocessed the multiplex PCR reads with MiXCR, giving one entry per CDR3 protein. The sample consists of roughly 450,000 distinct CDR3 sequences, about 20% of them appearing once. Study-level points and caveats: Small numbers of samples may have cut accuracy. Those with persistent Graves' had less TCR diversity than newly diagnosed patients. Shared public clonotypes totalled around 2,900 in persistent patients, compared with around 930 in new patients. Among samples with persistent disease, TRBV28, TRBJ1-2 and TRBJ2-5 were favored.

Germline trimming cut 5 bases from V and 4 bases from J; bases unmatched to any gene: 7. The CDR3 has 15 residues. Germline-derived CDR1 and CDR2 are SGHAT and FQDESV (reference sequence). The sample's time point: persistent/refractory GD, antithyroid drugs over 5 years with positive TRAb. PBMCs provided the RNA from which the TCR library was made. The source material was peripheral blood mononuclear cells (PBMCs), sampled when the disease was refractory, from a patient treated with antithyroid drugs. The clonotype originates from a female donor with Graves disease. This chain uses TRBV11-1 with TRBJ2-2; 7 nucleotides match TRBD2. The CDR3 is CASSPWDYATGELFF. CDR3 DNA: TGTGCCAGCAGCCCCTGGGACTATGCCACCGGGGAGCTGTTTTTT.